The rows below give T cell receptor beta chains drawn from one sample of a study of cytomegalovirus exposure and HLA in healthy donors. The method was immunoSEQ multiplex PCR; TCRdb's version includes in-frame clones alone and lacks a portion of them. This sample has about 110,000 clones, with 74% found just once. The sequencing sample was made of PBMCs. These receptors originate from a man between 45 and 60 years old in good health and CMV-seropositive. Both conserved end residues are part of each CDR3. D genes are given only for firm matches. Size values are once, few and many counts, or a class for expanded clones, and some rows have none.

v_gene	abundance	j_gene	d_gene	CDR3nt	CDR3aa
TRBV2	-	TRBJ2-3	-	TGTGCCAGCAGTGATATGAGCGGCTTCACAGATACGCAGTATTTT	CASSDMSGFTDTQYF
TRBV2	-	TRBJ2-1	-	TGTGCCAGCAGCCCCGGTCCGCTGATAAACAATGAGCAGTTCTTC	CASSPGPLINNEQFF
TRBV2	-	TRBJ2-2	TRBD1	TGTGCCAGCAGTGGGACAGGGGGAGCCGGGGAGCTGTTTTTT	CASSGTGGAGELFF
TRBV11-2	-	TRBJ2-5	TRBD1	TGTGCCAGCAGCCCCAGGACAGGGGGACGCGAGACCCAGTACTTC	CASSPRTGGRETQYF
TRBV23-1	-	TRBJ1-1	-	TGCGCCAGCAAACAAAACAGGGAAGGGATCACTGAAGCTTTCTTT	CASKQNREGITEAFF
TRBV11-3	-	TRBJ2-5	-	TGTGCCAGCAGCTTAGGAGGGCAAGAGACCCAGTACTTC	CASSLGGQETQYF
TRBV4-1	-	TRBJ1-5	-	TGCGCCAGCAGCCAAGAAATCCTAACCCGGGGTCAGCCCCAGCATTTT	CASSQEILTRGQPQHF
TRBV7-6	-	TRBJ2-1	TRBD2	TGTGCCAGCAGCTTAGATGGGCGACCTGGGACCGGGACTAGCGGACTGAACAATGAGCAGTTCTTC	CASSLDGRPGTGTSGLNNEQFF
TRBV6-5	-	TRBJ1-1	TRBD1	TGTGCCAGCAGCCCGGGACAGGGGTACACTGAAGCTTTCTTT	CASSPGQGYTEAFF
TRBV6-1	-	TRBJ1-4	-	TGTGCCAGCAGTGTCGGGGGAATCGGAGTAGAAAAACTGTTTTTT	CASSVGGIGVEKLFF
TRBV29-1	-	TRBJ2-7	-	TGCAGCGTTGAAGCGACAGCCTACGAGCAGTACTTC	CSVEATAYEQYF
TRBV9	-	TRBJ2-7	-	TGTGCCAGCAGCGTTGGGCACAGCTCCTACGAGCAGTACTTC	CASSVGHSSYEQYF
TRBV19	few	TRBJ1-1	-	TGTGCCAGTAAGAGGACAGTAAACACTGAAGCTTTCTTT	CASKRTVNTEAFF
TRBV6-6	-	TRBJ2-1	TRBD1	TGTGCCAGCAGTTACTCCACAGGGGGTCCCTACAATGAGCAGTTCTTC	CASSYSTGGPYNEQFF
TRBV5-1	-	TRBJ1-1	TRBD1	TGCGCCAGCAGCTTGGTGGGCAGGGGGCTATCTGAAGCTTTCTTT	CASSLVGRGLSEAFF
TRBV4-1	-	TRBJ1-4	TRBD1	TGCGCCAGCAGCCAGCCAGAGAGGACAGGTCTTGAAAAACTGTTTTTT	CASSQPERTGLEKLFF
TRBV28	few	TRBJ1-5	TRBD1	TGTGCCAGCAGTAGGGCCAGGGGGCGAGGGAATCAGCCCCAGCATTTT	CASSRARGRGNQPQHF
TRBV7-6	-	TRBJ2-6	TRBD1	TGTGCCAGCACCTCCGGGACAGTGCTCTCTGGGGCCAACGTCCTGACTTTC	CASTSGTVLSGANVLTF
TRBV11-2	-	TRBJ2-7	TRBD2	TGTGCCAGCAGCTTCTTCGGGGGGGGCTACGAGCAGTACTTC	CASSFFGGGYEQYF